A selection of T cell receptor beta chains follows, all from one sample in a study of T cell repertoires in cytomegalovirus infection. TCRdb passed the reads through MiXCR, listing each CDR3 protein once. The table records about 400,000 distinct CDR3 sequences, approximately 30% of them present only once. Their antigens are not known. This specimen was cultured PBMCs, taken from culture after CMV antigen stimulation. Every receptor here comes from a human donor in good health (CMV status not recorded). Some clones in this sample may be carry-over from other donors' samples. Both conserved end residues are part of each CDR3. D genes are given only for firm matches. Size tells how often a clone was seen (once, few, many) or the class of an expanded clone, and some rows leave it out.

clone_size j_call d_call v_call cdr3_nt cdr3_aa
. TRBJ2-6 . TRBV27 TGTGCCAGCAGTTTAGTCGGGGTGTCCGGGGCCAACGTCCTGACTTTC CASSLVGVSGANVLTF
many TRBJ1-2 TRBD1 TRBV7-2 TGTGCCAGCAGCAAGACAGGGATCAACTATGGCTACACCTTC CASSKTGINYGYTF
few TRBJ1-1 . TRBV5-4 TGTGCCAGCAGCACTCGTGAGACACTAACTGGCACTGAAGCTTTCTTT CASSTRETLTGTEAFF
few TRBJ2-1 . TRBV11-2 TGTGCCAGCAGTTCCTGGGACGTAGTACATGAGCAGTTCTTC CASSSWDVVHEQFF
. TRBJ1-6 . TRBV5-6 TGTGCCAGCAGCTTGGGGCAGACCTATAATTCACCCCTCCACTTT CASSLGQTYNSPLHF
. TRBJ2-1 TRBD2 TRBV20-1 TGCAGTGCGCGGGGCCTAGCGGGGCTATACAATGAGCAGTTCTTC CSARGLAGLYNEQFF
. TRBJ1-4 . TRBV5-1 TGCGCCAGCAGCCCGGATGGGACTAATGAAAAACTGTTTTTT CASSPDGTNEKLFF
. TRBJ2-3 . TRBV4-1 TGCGCCAGCAGCCAACCCACAGATACGCAGTATTTT CASSQPTDTQYF
many TRBJ2-1 . TRBV7-2 TGTGCCAGCAGCTTACTCCTCAGCGGGTATGAGCAGTTCTTC CASSLLLSGYEQFF
few TRBJ2-1 TRBD2 TRBV7-9 TGTGCCAGCAGCTTTCCTACTAGCGGGAGTTACAATGAGCAGTTCTTC CASSFPTSGSYNEQFF
. TRBJ2-5 TRBD1 TRBV6-2/TRBV6-3 TGTGCCAGCACCTTACGTCGGACAGGGGCTCAAGAGACCCAGTACTTC CASTLRRTGAQETQYF